What follows are 12 T cell receptor beta chains derived from one specimen sequenced in a study of pediatric ulcerative colitis. Method: immunoSEQ multiplex PCR; TCRdb's copy keeps in-frame clones and lacks some. This table holds tens of thousands of clones, 75% found once. One to two pinch biopsies were taken from the rectum during colonoscopy. Sequences were obtained from gut tissue. Receptors originate from a boy aged 5-17 years with severe ulcerative colitis.

The chain recombines TRBV28 with TRBJ1-2, with D hard to call. V lost 3 bases and J 2 bases, leaving 4 bases between the germline ends. This CDR3 is 12 amino acids long. Germline V gene sequence: CDR1 MDHEN, CDR2 SYDVKM. The chain's CDR3 is CASSLENYGYTF. The CDR3 DNA follows: TGTGCCAGCAGTTTGGAGAACTATGGCTACACCTTC.

The chain recombines TRBV10-3 with TRBJ2-7; a weak D match, TRBD2 (6 bases). The germline CDR1 and CDR2 sequences are ENHRY and SYGVKD. The CDR3 spans 18 residues. V lost 5 bases and J 0 bases, leaving 23 bases between the germline ends. The DNA for the CDR3 is TGTGCCATCAGTTATGCTCCTAGTGGGGGGTACGACTCCTACGAGCAGTACTTC. Translation gives CAISYAPSGGYDSYEQYF.

This clone was detected a few times. The chain combines TRBV4-1 with TRBJ2-7; D not resolved. This CDR3 is built from 13 residues. Germline V gene sequence: CDR1 MGHRA, CDR2 YSYEKL. Trimming took 3 bases from V and 7 from J, leaving 13 bases between them. The CDR3 here is CASSQYPDGEQYF. Here the CDR3 DNA reads TGCGCCAGCAGCCAGTATCCCGATGGGGAGCAGTACTTC.

The V gene is TRBV25-1, the J gene TRBJ2-2, with unresolved D. This CDR3 is built from 12 residues. The germline CDR1 and CDR2 sequences are MGHDK and SYGVNS. V dropped 5 bases and J dropped 7 bases, with 8 bases sitting between them. CDR3 sequence: CASSLPNGELFF. CDR3 DNA: TGTGCCAGCAGTCTCCCAAACGGGGAGCTGTTTTTT.

The gene calls are TRBV6-1 and TRBJ1-2, with D uncertain. V shed 7 bases and J shed 2 bases, with 8 bases lying between them. The CDR3 length is 12 residues. CDR1 and CDR2 from the germline V gene are MNHNS and SASEGT. In DNA, the CDR3 is TGTGCCAGCACTTTGGAAAACTATGGCTACACCTTC. Translated: CASTLENYGYTF.

A few counts support this clone. The V gene is TRBV19, the J gene TRBJ1-5; no reliable D call. The CDR3 spans 15 residues. The V end lost 6 bases, the J end lost 2 bases, and 14 bases lay between the germline ends. Looked up from germline, CDR1 is LNHDA and CDR2 is SQIVND (reference sequence). The CDR3 coding sequence is TGTGCCAGTAGCTTCGGGAGAGCAGGCAATCAGCCCCAGCATTTT. Amino acids: CASSFGRAGNQPQHF.

V and J are TRBV5-6 and TRBJ2-7; D may be TRBD1 (6 bases). The V end was cut by 0 bases, the J end by 8 bases, with 12 bases between. Germline CDR1 reads SGHDT; CDR2 reads YYEEEE. This CDR3 is built from 13 residues. CDR3 coding DNA: TGTGCCAGCAGCTTGGTGGCAGGGGAAAAGCAGTACTTC. Its protein product is CASSLVAGEKQYF.

This chain joins TRBV2 and TRBJ1-1; D is ambiguous. Germline V gives CDR1 SNHLY, CDR2 FYNNEI. There are 13 residues in the CDR3. V was shortened by 4 bases and J by 4 bases, with 10 bases between the two germline ends. CDR3 region: CASSGSVGTEAFF. The CDR3 DNA is TGTGCCAGCAGTGGATCAGTGGGCACTGAAGCTTTCTTT.

This chain joins TRBV2 and TRBJ2-7, with TRBD1 as a possible D gene (5 bases). CDR1 and CDR2 from the germline V gene are SNHLY and FYNNEI. CDR3 length: 14 residues. V lost 3 bases to trimming and J lost 0 bases, with 9 bases between them. In DNA form, the CDR3 reads TGTGCCAGCAGTGAGGCACAGGACTCCTACGAGCAGTACTTC. It codes for CASSEAQDSYEQYF.

The gene calls are TRBV4-1 and TRBJ2-1; D assignment may be TRBD1 or TRBD2 (6 bases each). In germline, CDR1 is MGHRA, CDR2 YSYEKL. With 1 base removed from V and 7 bases from J, the gap between germline ends came to 14 bases. The CDR3 runs 15 residues. The CDR3 DNA reads TGCGCCAGCAGCCAAGTGGGGCAGGGGAGGAATGAGCAGTTCTTC. Translating gives CASSQVGQGRNEQFF.

This rearrangement joins TRBV30 to TRBJ2-7; the match to TRBD2 covers 10 bases. Germline values: CDR1 GTSNPN, CDR2 SVGIG (reference sequence). The trim removed 0 bases at V and 12 bases at J, leaving 2 bases unmatched. The CDR3 has 11 residues. CDR3 nucleotides: TGTGCCTGGAGTGTGGGACTAGCGCTGTACTTC. Protein: CAWSVGLALYF.

A single count supports this clone. The chain is built from TRBV29-1 and TRBJ2-7, with D possibly matching TRBD1 (5 bases). The V gene's germline CDR1 is SQVTM and CDR2 ANQGSEA. This CDR3 has 13 residues. The V gene lost 4 bases and the J gene lost 6 bases, with 16 bases spanning the gap. The CDR3 coding sequence is TGCAGCGTTGGCCAGGCAGGGTTGACCGAGCAGTACTTC. Residues: CSVGQAGLTEQYF.